This TCR beta chain emerged from a study of shared clonotypes between healthy human individuals. Study findings and constraints: Generation probability values for non-shared clonotypes were lower than those for clonotypes shared by all four donors.

Sequencing used immunoSEQ multiplex PCR; TCRdb keeps in-frame clones, though not all of them. This table holds about 980,000 clones, over 75% found once. About this clone: As yet, its antigen is unknown.

The ends lost 3 bases at V and 7 bases at J; junction bases unmatched: 11. Germline V gene sequence: CDR1 MDHEN, CDR2 SYDVKM. The CDR3 spans 16 residues. The sequence came from a man aged 18 to 30 in good health. The sequenced sample consisted of memory CD4+ T cells sorted from blood. Subset denoted: CD45RA-negative fraction. V is TRBV28 and J is TRBJ1-1; 10 bases are shared with TRBD1. CDR3 sequence: CASSFPRTGGGGEAFF. The CDR3 DNA is TGTGCCAGCAGTTTTCCGAGGACAGGGGGAGGTGGTGAAGCTTTCTTT.